Below are 28 T cell receptor beta chains sequenced from a single sample in a study of T cell repertoires in aging, cancer and after chemotherapy. The template was genomic DNA from peripheral blood, not RNA. A mixed TRB-A/B primer pool amplified rearranged TRB by multiplex touch-down PCR. TCRdb re-derived calls from the multiplex PCR reads in MiXCR, one entry per CDR3 protein. The sample carries about 4,500 distinct CDR3 sequences, around 26% recorded once. Input material: blood. The source of these receptors is a human donor with a blood cancer.

As to this clonotype: A junction boundary mismatches the germline segment, possibly from a read error. This sequence joins TRBV12-3 or TRBV12-4 and TRBJ2-5, with 7 bases fitting TRBD2. The CDR3 has 14 residues. The CDR3 spells CASSLDGREQTQYF. Written as DNA, the CDR3 is TGTGCCAGCAGCTTAGATGGGCGGGAGCAGACCCAGTACTTC.

The chain joins TRBV29-1 to TRBJ1-1; D gene unclear. V was clipped by 7 bases and J by 1 base, with 13 bases between them. The germline gives CDR1 SQVTM, CDR2 ANQGSEA. The CDR3 is made up of 13 amino acids. The CDR3 region is CSASRGSNTEAFF. CDR3 DNA sequence: TGCAGCGCTTCCAGAGGGTCGAACACTGAAGCTTTCTTT.

The rearrangement joins TRBV6-5 to TRBJ1-2; TRBD1 matches 11 bases. The germline V gene has CDR1 MNHEY and CDR2 SVGAGI. Unmatched junction bases numbered 13, after V lost 7 bases and J lost 3 bases. The CDR3 has 17 residues. Here the CDR3 DNA reads TGTGCCAGCATATCGGACAGGGGGCTGGTAAGCTACTATGGCTACACCTTC. Residues: CASISDRGLVSYYGYTF.

J is TRBJ1-2 and V is TRBV20-1; D perhaps matches TRBD1 (6 bases). The V gene's germline CDR1 is DFQATT and CDR2 SNEGSKA (reference sequence). CDR3 length equals 14 residues. Trimming pared 0 bases from V and 6 bases from J, leaving 14 bases between. This chain's CDR3 is CSARDVRGLNGYTF. CDR3 sequence (DNA): TGCAGTGCTAGAGACGTCAGGGGCTTAAATGGCTACACCTTC.

The V gene is TRBV6-5, the J gene TRBJ1-2; TRBD1 might be the D (6 bases). V lost 6 bases and J lost 6, with 17 bases in between. Germline values: CDR1 MNHEY, CDR2 SVGAGI. The CDR3 loop spans 14 amino acids. The CDR3 DNA reads TGTGCCAGCAGCGTCGTGGGGGGCGCAGATGGCTACACCTTC. This gives the protein CASSVVGGADGYTF.

This clonotype was detected a few times. The chain recombines TRBV20-1 with TRBJ2-5, with 8 bases identical to TRBD2. Losses at the gene ends were 4 bases for V and 3 bases for J; bases not matched to a gene: 22. Germline CDR1 is DFQATT and CDR2 is SNEGSKA (reference sequence). There are 19 residues in the CDR3. CDR3 in amino acids: CSAKPFSGREDVKKETQYF. The CDR3 DNA is TGCAGTGCTAAGCCCTTTTCGGGGCGGGAGGACGTCAAAAAAGAGACCCAGTACTTC.

V usage is TRBV7-9 and J usage is TRBJ1-1; D is unclear. The CDR3 runs 13 residues. CDR1 is SEHNR, CDR2 FQNEAQ, per germline (reference sequence). Trimming stripped 0 bases from V and 5 bases from J, with 7 bases between. The CDR3 region has the DNA TGTGCCAGCAGCTTAGCAGGGTATACTGAAGCTTTCTTT. As protein: CASSLAGYTEAFF.

The rearrangement joins TRBV11-3 to TRBJ2-2; D gene ambiguous. The germline V and J ends were trimmed by 3 bases and 0 bases, with 2 bases remaining between them. The germline gives CDR1 SGHNT, CDR2 YENEEA. The CDR3 has 13 amino acids. The CDR3 coding sequence is TGTGCCAGCAGCTTCACGAACACCGGGGAGCTGTTTTTT. The encoded protein is CASSFTNTGELFF.

The chain couples TRBV13 to TRBJ1-1; 8 positions match TRBD1. The V gene's germline CDR1 is PRHDT and CDR2 FYEKMQ (reference sequence). This CDR3 has 15 amino acids. With V trimmed by 5 bases and J by 7 bases, 12 bases remained unmatched. This chain's CDR3 is CASSPRGQGFDEAFF. CDR3 in DNA: TGTGCCAGCAGCCCACGTGGACAGGGATTCGATGAAGCTTTCTTT.

CDR3 in amino acids: CASSLNRGGGTDTQYF. In nucleotides, the CDR3 is TGTGCCAGCAGCTTAAATCGGGGGGGCGGCACAGATACGCAGTATTTT. This sequence joins TRBV11-3 and TRBJ2-3; 8 nucleotides match TRBD2. In germline, CDR1 is SGHNT, CDR2 YENEEA. V gave up 2 bases and J gave up 1 base; unmatched junction bases: 5. The CDR3 loop spans 16 amino acids.

This clonotype rates as medium-sized (0.01 to 0.1%). The chain has TRBV19 and TRBJ2-3; D is ambiguous. The CDR3 consists of 14 residues. CDR1 LNHDA and CDR2 SQIVND come from the germline V gene (reference sequence). The V gene lost 5 bases and the J gene lost 2 bases, with 11 bases spanning the gap. CDR3: CASSPRRATDTQYF. The DNA for the CDR3 is TGTGCCAGTAGTCCCAGAAGGGCCACAGATACGCAGTATTTT.

The rearrangement uses TRBV7-9 and TRBJ1-6; D is uncertain. Trimming removed 2 bases from V and 6 bases from J, with 8 bases in between. Germline-derived CDR1 and CDR2 are SEHNR and FQNEAQ (reference sequence). This CDR3 region has 14 residues. The CDR3 sequence is CASSLRDGNSPLHF. DNA for the CDR3: TGTGCCAGCAGCTTACGTGACGGTAATTCACCCCTCCACTTT.

This clonotype showed up just a few times. The chain recombines TRBV6-5 with TRBJ1-2, with 8 bases lining up with TRBD1. In germline, CDR1 is MNHEY, CDR2 SVGAGI. This CDR3 is 14 amino acids long. V gave up 8 bases and J gave up 3 bases; unmatched junction bases: 8. CDR3 protein: CASETGGEDYGYTF. Here the CDR3 DNA reads TGTGCCAGCGAAACAGGGGGGGAGGACTATGGCTACACCTTC.

This clonotype ranks as medium-sized. The V gene is TRBV18, the J gene TRBJ2-1; D gene unclear. This CDR3 is built from 12 residues. Trimming cost V 3 bases and J 10 bases, with 10 bases left between them. CDR1 and CDR2 from the germline V gene are KGHSH and LQKENI. Written as DNA, the CDR3 is TGTGCCAGCTCACCCATGGGGATGGAGCAGTTCTTC. Translation: CASSPMGMEQFF.

This clonotype was observed once. A much larger clone lies one base from this, so it may be a read error. The rearrangement links TRBV19 to TRBJ2-3; D remains unclear. Trimming removed 11 bases at V and 1 base at J, with 10 bases between. This CDR3 has 12 amino acids. Germline CDR1 and CDR2: LNHDA and SQIVND (reference sequence). CDR3 in DNA: TGTGCCTGTATTGGGGGCACAGATACGCAGTATTTT. It yields the protein CACIGGTDTQYF.

This clonotype qualifies as medium-sized. The chain has TRBV29-1 and TRBJ2-5; D may be TRBD2 (6 bases). Trimming stripped 3 bases from V and 2 bases from J, with 16 bases between. The V gene's germline CDR1 is SQVTM and CDR2 ANQGSEA. The CDR3 extends over 15 amino acids. CDR3 amino acids: CSVDLAGRGQETQYF. CDR3 DNA sequence: TGCAGCGTTGACCTGGCAGGGCGGGGACAAGAGACCCAGTACTTC.

Judged by abundance, this clonotype is medium-sized. The V gene is TRBV11-3, the J gene TRBJ2-2; 7 positions agree with TRBD2. Trimming cost V 10 bases and J 2 bases; bases outside gene matches: 7. This CDR3 is built from 14 residues. The germline V gene encodes CDR1 SGHNT and CDR2 YENEEA. The CDR3 nucleotides read TGTGCCACCACCGGGACTACAAACACCGGGGAGCTGTTTTTT. It yields the protein CATTGTTNTGELFF. Using reference TRBV11-3 and TRBJ2-2 for the parts outside the CDR3, the full variable domain is EAGVVQSPRYKIIEKKQPVAFWCNPISGHNTLYWYLQNLGQGPELLIRYENEEAVDDSQLPKDRFSAERLKGVDSTLKIQPAELGDSAVYLCATTGTTNTGELFFGEGSRLTVL.

By sample fraction, this clonotype is medium-sized. The V gene is TRBV30, the J gene TRBJ2-2; no clear D gene. The CDR3 is 11 amino acids. Germline V gene data show CDR1 as GTSNPN and CDR2 as SVGIG (reference sequence). V lost 3 bases to trimming and J lost 7 bases, with 6 bases between them. The CDR3 nucleotides read TGTGCCTGGAGCCGACGCGGGGAGCTGTTTTTT. This encodes CAWSRRGELFF.

This clonotype showed up just a few times. The chain couples TRBV14 to TRBJ2-5; 12 bases fit TRBD2. CDR3 length: 14 amino acids. Germline trimming cut 4 bases from V and 4 bases from J; bases unmatched to any gene: 1. The germline gives CDR1 SGHDN, CDR2 FVKESK. In nucleotides, the CDR3 is TGTGCCAGCAGCCGACTAGCGGGAGTAGAGACCCAGTACTTC. It is translated as CASSRLAGVETQYF. The full variable domain, its missing parts supplied by reference TRBV14 and TRBJ2-5, is EAGVTQFPSHSVIEKGQTVTLRCDPISGHDNLYWYRRVMGKEIKFLLHFVKESKQDESGMPNNRFLAERTGGTYSTLKVQPAELEDSGVYFCASSRLAGVETQYFGPGTRLLVL.

In this sample, this clonotype turned up once. This sequence joins TRBV11-3 and TRBJ1-6, with 7 nucleotides matching TRBD1. V trimming: 5 bases; J trimming: 8 bases; junction bases outside the gene matches: 6. CDR3 length: 14 amino acids. Looked up from germline, CDR1 is SGHNT and CDR2 is YENEEA. The CDR3 reads CASSTRDRDSPLHF. The DNA of the CDR3 is TGTGCCAGCAGCACCCGGGACAGAGATTCACCCCTCCACTTT.

The DNA of the CDR3 is TGCAGTGCTATAAATCAGGGTGGCACTGAAGCTTTCTTT. This codes for CSAINQGGTEAFF. The chain uses TRBV20-1 and TRBJ1-1, with D possibly TRBD1 on 5 matching bases. Trimming took off 4 bases at V and 4 bases at J, with 13 bases between the two ends. The CDR3 runs to 13 residues. Germline CDR1 is DFQATT and CDR2 is SNEGSKA (reference sequence).

This clonotype showed up just a few times. The chain combines TRBV6-1 with TRBJ1-1; D unclear. Trimming removed 6 bases at V and 1 base at J, with 9 bases between. The CDR3 consists of 13 residues. Looked up from germline, CDR1 is MNHNS and CDR2 is SASEGT. The CDR3 is CASRTQKNTEAFF. The CDR3 DNA sequence: TGTGCCAGCAGAACCCAGAAGAACACTGAAGCTTTCTTT.

Comment on this clonotype: A much larger clone differs by one base, so this may be a read error. The chain couples TRBV19 to TRBJ2-1; D remains ambiguous. The CDR3 runs 14 residues. Germline assignment: CDR1 LNHDA and CDR2 SQIVND (reference sequence). Trimming pared 4 bases from V and 9 bases from J, leaving 16 bases between. The CDR3 DNA reads TGTGCCAGTAGTACAGTTAGGTCCTGTCCTGAGCAGTTCTTC. Translated, it gives CASSTVRSCPEQFF.

As for this clonotype: A much larger clone differs by one base, so this may be a read error. The chain employs TRBV11-2 and TRBJ2-5; no clear D. The J call is uncertain, as TRBJ2-7 better fits the DNA end. The CDR3 extends over 15 amino acids. Germline V gene data show CDR1 as SGHAT and CDR2 as FQNNGV. CDR3 bases: TGTGCCAGCAGCTCTCGACCAGCGAGCTCCTACGAGCAGTACTTC. This gives the protein CASSSRPASSYEQYF.

This clonotype was seen more than once but under ten times. The CDR3 loop is CASSPKQTGGTEAFF. The CDR3, as DNA: TGTGCCAGCAGCCCTAAACAAACGGGAGGCACTGAAGCTTTCTTT. The chain employs TRBV6-5 and TRBJ1-1, with unresolved D. The CDR3 runs 15 residues. Germline CDR1 is MNHEY and CDR2 is SVGAGI. Trimming took off 6 bases at V and 4 bases at J, with 18 bases between the two ends.

This clonotype was counted a few times. The gene calls are TRBV5-1 and TRBJ2-1; either TRBD1 or TRBD2 may fit D (6 bases each). V was trimmed by 0 bases and J by 6 bases, leaving 13 bases between them. Germline CDR1 is SGHRS and CDR2 is YFSETQ. The length of the CDR3 is 15 residues. CDR3 amino acids: CASSLVWGAFNEQFF. The CDR3, as DNA: TGCGCCAGCAGCTTGGTGTGGGGGGCCTTCAATGAGCAGTTCTTC.

By sample share, this clonotype is medium-sized. The chain employs TRBV6-5 and TRBJ1-2, with 8 bases identical to TRBD1. This CDR3 is built from 13 residues. J was trimmed by 4 bases and V by 6 bases; bases with no gene match: 4. The V gene's germline CDR1 is MNHEY and CDR2 SVGAGI. In DNA form, the CDR3 reads TGTGCCAGCAGCCCAGGGGGCAGCTATGGCTACACCTTC. Encoded protein: CASSPGGSYGYTF.

This clonotype qualifies as medium-sized (0.01 to 0.1%). The genes are TRBV19 and TRBJ1-4, with 8 bases that match TRBD1. The CDR3 loop spans 15 amino acids. Losses at the gene ends were 3 bases for V and 10 bases for J; bases not matched to a gene: 10. CDR1 LNHDA and CDR2 SQIVND come from the germline V gene (reference sequence). CDR3 in DNA: TGTGCCAGTAGTATGCCCACAGGGGGTAGGACAAAACTGTTTTTT. Its translation is CASSMPTGGRTKLFF.